These T cell receptor beta chains were read from a single sample in a study of blood T cell repertoires in COVID-19. TCRdb keeps only in-frame clones here, not all; method: immunoSEQ multiplex PCR. The sample carries roughly 200,000 clones, around 83% recorded once. Sequenced material: PBMCs or T cells enriched from blood (not recorded which). These receptors came from a woman in her thirties who had been exposed to COVID-19. The CDR3 runs from the conserved cysteine through the conserved F or W. Fields, in order: V gene, D gene, CDR3 protein. D genes are given only for firm matches.

V: TRBV19
D: NA
CDR3: CASSIRTSRGSNQPQHF

V: TRBV6-5
D: NA
CDR3: CASSPRQRDYGYTF

V: TRBV19
D: TRBD1
CDR3: CASTGTAYEQYF

V: TRBV29-1
D: NA
CDR3: CSAVSGGFYEQYF

V: TRBV27
D: TRBD2
CDR3: CASRRTSGGNYEQYF

V: TRBV19
D: NA
CDR3: CASSQDGGGLGYGYTF

V: TRBV15
D: NA
CDR3: CATSRDRGGTYEQYF

V: TRBV7-9
D: TRBD1
CDR3: CASSSRTGLAYEQYF

V: TRBV13
D: TRBD2
CDR3: CASSILTGLAENNEQFF

V: TRBV4-1
D: NA
CDR3: CASSQDSGRGDEQFF

V: TRBV19
D: TRBD1
CDR3: CASSTTHFGQGTNEAFF

V: TRBV5-5
D: TRBD1
CDR3: CASSLAGTGGSGANVLTF

V: TRBV6-5
D: NA
CDR3: CASSYSSGTILF

V: TRBV5-1
D: NA
CDR3: CASRIQGEGNEQFF

V: TRBV5-1
D: TRBD2
CDR3: CASSLDSGATQETQYF

V: TRBV9
D: TRBD1
CDR3: CASSRTGQPQHF

V: TRBV20-1
D: TRBD2
CDR3: CSASRSGGASYEQYF

V: TRBV28
D: TRBD1
CDR3: CASSTYEGQGTF

V: TRBV2
D: TRBD2
CDR3: CASRPAGEMRELFF

V: TRBV2
D: NA
CDR3: CASSEGRSSYNSPLHF

V: TRBV5-8
D: TRBD1
CDR3: CASGDRVNYGYTF

V: TRBV6-6
D: NA
CDR3: CASSPIQVEQFF

V: TRBV10-3
D: TRBD1
CDR3: CAISESQGAANEQFF

V: TRBV20-1
D: TRBD2
CDR3: CSASGGGTNTGELFF